These T cell receptor beta chains were read from a single sample in a study of T cell responses to AZD1222 COVID-19 vaccine. Sequenced by immunoSEQ multiplex PCR; TCRdb stores in-frame clones only, minus some. The sample yields roughly 120,000 clones, around 85% seen once. The starting material was peripheral blood, obtained 28 days after the second AZD1222 dose. These TCRs come from an adult who received the AZD1222 COVID-19 vaccine. CDR3s include the opening cysteine and the closing phenylalanine or tryptophan. The order of the fields is D gene, V gene, clone size, J gene, CDR3 DNA, CDR3 protein. The D gene is left open where the match is weak. Some rows have no size entry. The others give once, few or many, or a class for an expanded clone.

>.|TRBV11-2|few|TRBJ1-2
TGTGCCAGCAGCCCCACCGTGTCAGCTTATGGCTACACCTTC
CASSPTVSAYGYTF
>TRBD1|TRBV10-3|few|TRBJ1-4
TGTGCCATCAGTGAATCTATAAGTGGGGGACAGTTAAATGAAAAACTGTTTTTT
CAISESISGGQLNEKLFF
>.|TRBV20-1|.|TRBJ1-2
TGCAGTAGCCCCCTCGAAGGGGGCTACACCTTC
CSSPLEGGYTF
>TRBD1|TRBV5-5|.|TRBJ2-7
TGTGCCAGCAGCTTCCGAGGGACAGAGTCTTACGAGCAGTACTTC
CASSFRGTESYEQYF
>.|TRBV13|once|TRBJ1-2
TGTGCCAGCAGCTTAACCGGACAGACCTTTGGCGGCTACACCTTC
CASSLTGQTFGGYTF
>.|TRBV12-5|.|TRBJ1-5
TGTGCTAGTGCTACCGACCTTTCCAGGTTACAGCCCCAGCATTTT
CASATDLSRLQPQHF
>.|TRBV5-1|few|TRBJ1-2
TGCGCCAGCAGTCCCTACGGACAGCTTGGCTACACCTTC
CASSPYGQLGYTF
>.|TRBV5-1|.|TRBJ2-3
TGCGCCAGCAGCCACCAAAAGAAGGGGTCGTCAGCAGATACGCAGTATTTT
CASSHQKKGSSADTQYF
>.|TRBV10-1|.|TRBJ2-7
TGCGCCAGCAGTGAGCCTTACTACGAGCAGTACTTC
CASSEPYYEQYF
>.|TRBV28|.|TRBJ2-6
TGTGCCAGCAGTTTAAGAGGGAATTCTGGGGCCAACGTCCTGACTTTC
CASSLRGNSGANVLTF
>TRBD1|TRBV6-1|.|TRBJ1-6
TGTGCCAGCAGTGAGAGTGGGACAGGGATTTCACCCCTCCACTTT
CASSESGTGISPLHF
>TRBD2|TRBV6-5|.|TRBJ2-7
TGTGCCAGCCGATTCGGGACTAGCGGTACCTACGAGCAGTACTTC
CASRFGTSGTYEQYF
>.|TRBV7-2|.|TRBJ1-5
TGTGCCAGCAGCCACCCCGGGGCTAGCAATCAGCCCCAGCATTTT
CASSHPGASNQPQHF
>TRBD1|TRBV6-6|.|TRBJ1-2
TGTGCCAGCAGCAGGGGACAGGGAGGAGGCTACACCTTC
CASSRGQGGGYTF
>.|TRBV27|.|TRBJ2-3
TGTGCCAGCAGTCGCTACGATACGCAGTATTTT
CASSRYDTQYF
>.|TRBV30|.|TRBJ1-4
TGTGCCTGGAGTGTACGGTATGGGGAAAAACTGTTTTTT
CAWSVRYGEKLFF
>TRBD2|TRBV9|.|TRBJ2-3
TGTGCCAGCAGCGCGTTACCCCATGGGGGGGTCACAGATACGCAGTATTTT
CASSALPHGGVTDTQYF
>TRBD1|TRBV28|.|TRBJ1-1
TGTGCCAGCAGTCAGGGGGGGGGCACTGAAGCTTTCTTT
CASSQGGGTEAFF
>.|TRBV4-1|few|TRBJ1-5
TGCGCCAGCAGCCAAACAATAGGGGATCAGCCCCAGCATTTT
CASSQTIGDQPQHF
>.|TRBV6-6|.|TRBJ1-6
TGTGCCACCAAAAAGGTGGAGGGAGATAATTCACCCCTCCACTTT
CATKKVEGDNSPLHF
>.|TRBV10-3|.|TRBJ1-3
TGTGCCACGACGGACTCTGGAAACACCATATATTTT
CATTDSGNTIYF
>.|TRBV5-4|.|TRBJ1-2
TGTGCCAGCAGCTTGGATGGGGCTGGCTACACCTTC
CASSLDGAGYTF
>TRBD1|TRBV28|.|TRBJ1-2
TGTGCCAGCAGTCTGGGACAGGGTGGGGGCCGTGGCTACACCTTC
CASSLGQGGGRGYTF
>.|TRBV6-2/TRBV6-3|.|TRBJ1-5
TGTGCCAGCAGCTCCACGTCGCGGAGCAATCAGCCCCAGCATTTT
CASSSTSRSNQPQHF
>.|TRBV7-2|few|TRBJ1-1
TGTGCCAGCAGCTCACAGGGGAACACTGAAGCTTTCTTT
CASSSQGNTEAFF
>.|TRBV10-3|.|TRBJ1-5
TGTGCCATCCGAGGCTCGGACCAGCCCCAGCATTTT
CAIRGSDQPQHF
>.|TRBV10-3|.|TRBJ1-1
TGTGCCATCATTTCCCGTCCTGGAGCTGAAGCTTTCTTT
CAIISRPGAEAFF
>TRBD1|TRBV6-1|.|TRBJ1-3
TGTGCCAGCAGTGAGCCCCGGACAGGAAGCTCTGGAAACACCATATATTTT
CASSEPRTGSSGNTIYF
>.|TRBV28|.|TRBJ2-7
TGTGCCAGCAGTGCCTTAAGGAGGCCCTACGAGCAGTACTTC
CASSALRRPYEQYF
>.|TRBV7-2|.|TRBJ1-3
TGTGCCAGCAGCTTACCCCGTTATCGGGCAGGGGGAAACACCATATATTTT
CASSLPRYRAGGNTIYF
>TRBD2|TRBV6-1|.|TRBJ2-1
TGTGCCAGCAGTGAAGCGGGCGGGGGGACCTACAATGAGCAGTTCTTC
CASSEAGGGTYNEQFF
>TRBD1|TRBV5-4|once|TRBJ1-3
TGTGCCAGCAGCCCTCCGACAGGGTCTGGAAACACCATATATTTT
CASSPPTGSGNTIYF
>TRBD1|TRBV18|.|TRBJ2-1
TGTGCCAGCTCACTCACTCCGGGACAGGGATCGGGGTCCTACAATGAGCAGTTCTTC
CASSLTPGQGSGSYNEQFF
>.|TRBV28|.|TRBJ2-2
TGTGCCAGCAGTGGGGCGGAGGGAACTCCCTATCCGCAAAACACCGGGGAGCTGTTTTTT
CASSGAEGTPYPQNTGELFF
>.|TRBV11-2|.|TRBJ2-2
TGTGCCAGCAGCTTACGGGCGGGGCAGGGCACCGGGGAGCTGTTTTTT
CASSLRAGQGTGELFF
>.|TRBV5-4|few|TRBJ1-1
TGTGCCAGCAGCTTGGGGCGCGGGGTTACTGAAGCTTTCTTT
CASSLGRGVTEAFF
>TRBD2|TRBV6-6|.|TRBJ2-1
TGTGCCAGCATCCCACTAGCGGGGGGCCCTAACAATGAGCAGTTCTTC
CASIPLAGGPNNEQFF
>.|TRBV30|few|TRBJ1-2
TGTGCCTGGAGTACCGATCGGCCCTATGGCTACACCTTC
CAWSTDRPYGYTF
>.|TRBV7-2|.|TRBJ1-5
TGTGCCAGCAGCTCAGGGGAGTCGCATCAGCCCCAGCATTTT
CASSSGESHQPQHF
>.|TRBV6-5|.|TRBJ1-3
TGTGCCAGCAGAACCTCGGGTGGAAACACCATATATTTT
CASRTSGGNTIYF
>.|TRBV7-2|few|TRBJ1-3
TGTGCCAGCAGCACCGGGACGGACGGAAACACCATATATTTT
CASSTGTDGNTIYF
>.|TRBV30|.|TRBJ1-5
TGTGCCTGGAGTGCGGAGGGCAATCAGCCCCAGCATTTT
CAWSAEGNQPQHF
>.|TRBV3-1/TRBV3-2|.|TRBJ1-3
TGTGCCAGCAGCCAAATGGGGGTATCGGGAAACACCATATATTTT
CASSQMGVSGNTIYF
>.|TRBV7-2|.|TRBJ2-3
TGTGCCAGCAGCTTATTCGGGGTGGCGGGGGCGTTGCGTACGCAGTATTTT
CASSLFGVAGALRTQYF
>.|TRBV6-5|.|TRBJ1-6
TGTGCCAGCAGTTTACACAGGGATGAGGATTCACCCCTCCACTTT
CASSLHRDEDSPLHF
>TRBD2|TRBV11-3|.|TRBJ2-1
TGTGCCAGCAGCTTGAGTGGGGGGGCCTACAATGAGCAGTTCTTC
CASSLSGGAYNEQFF
>.|TRBV28|.|TRBJ2-4
TGTGCCAGCAGTTCTCAGGACGGTGTAGGGGACATTCAGTACTTC
CASSSQDGVGDIQYF
>TRBD2|TRBV7-6|.|TRBJ2-1
TGTGCCAGCAGCCCCGGCGGGGGGAGCTCCTACAATGAGCAGTTCTTC
CASSPGGGSSYNEQFF
>.|TRBV28|.|TRBJ1-5
TGTGCCAGCAGTTCAGCGGACGGCGTTCGAAATCAGCCCCAGCATTTT
CASSSADGVRNQPQHF
>TRBD1|TRBV4-2|once|TRBJ1-3
TGTGCCAGCAGCCAAGTCCGGGACAGGGGGATTTACTCTGGAAACACCATATATTTT
CASSQVRDRGIYSGNTIYF
>.|TRBV30|.|TRBJ2-7
TGTGCCTGGCAGAGCTCCTACGAGCAGTACTTC
CAWQSSYEQYF
>.|TRBV4-2|.|TRBJ2-3
TGTGCCAGCAGCCAAGTGATAGGGGAAGACGCGGATACGCAGTATTTT
CASSQVIGEDADTQYF
>.|TRBV5-6|.|TRBJ2-3
TGTGCCAGCAGCTTGACGGGAAGGGCCACAGATACGCAGTATTTT
CASSLTGRATDTQYF
>TRBD2|TRBV7-9|once|TRBJ2-3
TGTGCCAGCAGCTTAGCTAGCGGGGGCTCAGATACGCAGTATTTT
CASSLASGGSDTQYF
>.|TRBV2|.|TRBJ2-2
TGTGCCCTTCGGGAAACCGGGGAGCTGTTTTTT
CALRETGELFF
>TRBD1|TRBV11-3|.|TRBJ2-1
TGTGCCAGCAGCTGGGACAGTTACAATGAGCAGTTCTTC
CASSWDSYNEQFF
>.|TRBV9|.|TRBJ2-2
TGTGCCAGCAGCCCCCACGGAACCGGGGAGCTGTTTTTT
CASSPHGTGELFF
>.|TRBV28|.|TRBJ1-1
TGTGCCAGTATAAACACTGAAGCTTTCTTT
CASINTEAFF